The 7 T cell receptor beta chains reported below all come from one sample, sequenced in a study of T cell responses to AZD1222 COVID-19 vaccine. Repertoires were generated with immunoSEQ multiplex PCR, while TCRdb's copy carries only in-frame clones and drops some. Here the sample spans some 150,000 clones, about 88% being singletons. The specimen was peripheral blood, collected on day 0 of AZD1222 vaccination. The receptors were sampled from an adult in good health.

As DNA, the CDR3 is TGTGCCAGCAGTTACTTAGGGGGCAAGAATGAAAAACTGTTTTTT. Amino acid sequence: CASSYLGGKNEKLFF. The chain links TRBV6-5 to TRBJ1-4; 7 bases are shared with TRBD1. The trim removed 1 base at V and 5 bases at J, leaving 4 bases unmatched. Germline V gene lookup returns CDR1 MNHEY and CDR2 SVGAGI. This CDR3 contains 15 residues.

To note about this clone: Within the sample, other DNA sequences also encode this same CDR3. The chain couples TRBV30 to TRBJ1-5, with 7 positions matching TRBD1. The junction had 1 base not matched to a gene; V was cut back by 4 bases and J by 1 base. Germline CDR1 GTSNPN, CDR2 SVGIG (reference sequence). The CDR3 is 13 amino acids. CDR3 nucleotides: TGTGCCTGGAACAGGGGCAGCAATCAGCCCCAGCATTTT. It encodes CAWNRGSNQPQHF.

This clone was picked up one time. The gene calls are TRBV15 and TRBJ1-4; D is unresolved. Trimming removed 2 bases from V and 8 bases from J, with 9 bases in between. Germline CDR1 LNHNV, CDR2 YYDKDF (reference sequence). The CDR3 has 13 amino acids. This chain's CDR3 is CATSRSAGEKLFF. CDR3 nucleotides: TGTGCCACCAGCAGAAGTGCGGGGGAAAAACTGTTTTTT. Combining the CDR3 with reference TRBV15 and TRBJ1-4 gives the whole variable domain DAMVIQNPRYQVTQFGKPVTLSCSQTLNHNVMYWYQQKSSQAPKLLFHYYDKDFNNEADTPDNFQSRRPNTSFCFLDIRSPGLGDTAMYLCATSRSAGEKLFFGSGTQLSVL.

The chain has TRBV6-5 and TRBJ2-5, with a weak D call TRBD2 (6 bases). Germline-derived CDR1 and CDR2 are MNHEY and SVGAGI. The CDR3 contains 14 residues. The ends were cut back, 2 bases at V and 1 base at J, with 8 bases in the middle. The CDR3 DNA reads TGTGCCAGCAGTTACCAGGGACTCCAAGAGACCCAGTACTTC. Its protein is CASSYQGLQETQYF.

DNA for the CDR3: TGTGCCAGCACGCTCCAGCAGACCGGGGAGCTGTTTTTT. Residues: CASTLQQTGELFF. This chain links TRBV12-3 or TRBV12-4 with TRBJ2-2, with unresolved D. V lost 7 bases and J 5 bases, leaving 11 bases between the germline ends. CDR3 length equals 13 residues.

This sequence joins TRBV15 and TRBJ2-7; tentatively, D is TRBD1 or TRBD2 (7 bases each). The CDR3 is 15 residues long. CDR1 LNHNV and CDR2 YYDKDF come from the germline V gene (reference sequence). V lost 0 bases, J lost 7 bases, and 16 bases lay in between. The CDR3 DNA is TGTGCCACCAGCAGAGATGGGGAGGGGGCGAGGGAGCAGTACTTC. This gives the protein CATSRDGEGAREQYF.

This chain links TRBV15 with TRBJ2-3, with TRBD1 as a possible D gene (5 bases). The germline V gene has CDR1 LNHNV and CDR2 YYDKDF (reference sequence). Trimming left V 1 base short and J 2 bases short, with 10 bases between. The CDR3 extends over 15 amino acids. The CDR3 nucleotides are TGTGCCACCAGCAGAGTGCGGACATACACAGATACGCAGTATTTT. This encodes CATSRVRTYTDTQYF.